This passage covers 8 T cell receptor beta chains from one sample sequenced in a study of cytomegalovirus exposure and HLA in healthy donors. In the PCR, 60 Vbeta and 13 Jbeta primers were used. TCRdb's table, derived via immunoSEQ multiplex PCR, lists solely in-frame clones and lacks some. The data show roughly 170,000 clones, approximately 84% seen once. Specimen: PBMCs. These receptors all stem from a man aged 25 to 40 in good health and CMV-seronegative.

The chain links TRBV11-2 to TRBJ2-2; maybe TRBD2 (5 bases). Germline V gene sequence: CDR1 SGHAT, CDR2 FQNNGV. CDR3 length: 16 residues. The V end lost 1 base, the J end lost 0 bases, and 9 bases lay between the germline ends. The CDR3 nucleotides are TGTGCCAGCAGCTTAGCGGCGGGCACGAACACCGGGGAGCTGTTTTTT. Protein sequence: CASSLAAGTNTGELFF. The whole variable domain, filled in from reference TRBV11-2 and TRBJ2-2, reads EAGVAQSPRYKIIEKRQSVAFWCNPISGHATLYWYQQILGQGPKLLIQFQNNGVVDDSQLPKDRFSAERLKGVDSTLKIQPAKLEDSAVYLCASSLAAGTNTGELFFGEGSRLTVL.

J is TRBJ2-7 and V is TRBV5-5; 7 nucleotides align to TRBD2. J was trimmed by 7 bases and V by 0 bases; bases with no gene match: 4. This CDR3 is built from 13 residues. The germline V gene encodes CDR1 SGHKS and CDR2 YYEKEE (reference sequence). The CDR3 coding sequence is TGTGCCAGCAGCTTGGAACTAGCGAATGAGCAGTACTTC. It encodes CASSLELANEQYF.

The chain's CDR3 is CASSYVGGTDTQYF. CDR3 nucleotides: TGTGCCAGCAGCTATGTGGGGGGAACAGATACGCAGTATTTT. The chain combines TRBV6-5 with TRBJ2-3; D is possibly TRBD2 (6 bases). The CDR3 runs 14 residues. V was cut by 6 bases and J by 3 bases, with 13 bases left in between. Germline CDR1 MNHEY, CDR2 SVGAGI.

The chain combines TRBV4-1 with TRBJ1-4, with TRBD1 identical over 11 bases. Germline V gene data show CDR1 as MGHRA and CDR2 as YSYEKL. V was pared by 4 bases and J by 7 bases, with 2 bases of the junction left unmatched. The CDR3 consists of 14 residues. In nucleotides, the CDR3 is TGCGCCAGCAGCCGTGGGACAGGGGGTGAAAAACTGTTTTTT. It codes for CASSRGTGGEKLFF.

The chain uses TRBV6-5 and TRBJ2-5; possibly TRBD1 for D (5 bases). This CDR3 region has 15 residues. Germline V gene data show CDR1 as MNHEY and CDR2 as SVGAGI. V was clipped by 0 bases and J by 1 base, with 9 bases between them. The CDR3 sequence: CASSYSTARQETQYF. Here the CDR3 DNA reads TGTGCCAGCAGTTACTCGACAGCCCGCCAAGAGACCCAGTACTTC.

The rearrangement links TRBV28 to TRBJ2-4; no clear D gene. V was cut by 3 bases and J by 7 bases, with 19 bases left in between. Germline values: CDR1 MDHEN, CDR2 SYDVKM. The CDR3 length is 16 residues. CDR3 sequence: CASSFLYRSTRNIQYF. The CDR3 DNA sequence: TGTGCCAGCAGTTTTCTCTACAGAAGTACAAGGAACATTCAGTACTTC.

V is TRBV28 and J is TRBJ2-2, with 11 bases identical to TRBD2. Trimming took 8 bases from V and 2 from J; bases not matched to a gene: 1. Germline V CDR1 and CDR2: MDHEN, SYDVKM. The CDR3 is 14 residues long. CDR3 nucleotides: TGTGCCAGCGGGACTAGCGGCAACACCGGGGAGCTGTTTTTT. Encoded protein: CASGTSGNTGELFF.

The V and J genes are TRBV5-6 and TRBJ1-1; 7 bases fit TRBD1. The CDR3 covers 16 residues. CDR1 and CDR2 from the germline V gene are SGHDT and YYEEEE. Trimming took 5 bases from V and 1 from J; bases not matched to a gene: 11. The CDR3 loop is CASSLLQGGGNTEAFF. The CDR3 nucleotides are TGTGCCAGCAGTTTGCTTCAGGGGGGCGGGAACACTGAAGCTTTCTTT. The whole variable domain, remainder taken from reference TRBV5-6 and TRBJ1-1, is DAGVTQSPTHLIKTRGQQVTLRCSPKSGHDTVSWYQQALGQGPQFIFQYYEEEERQRGNFPDRFSGHQFPNYSSELNVNALLLGDSALYLCASSLLQGGGNTEAFFGQGTRLTVV.